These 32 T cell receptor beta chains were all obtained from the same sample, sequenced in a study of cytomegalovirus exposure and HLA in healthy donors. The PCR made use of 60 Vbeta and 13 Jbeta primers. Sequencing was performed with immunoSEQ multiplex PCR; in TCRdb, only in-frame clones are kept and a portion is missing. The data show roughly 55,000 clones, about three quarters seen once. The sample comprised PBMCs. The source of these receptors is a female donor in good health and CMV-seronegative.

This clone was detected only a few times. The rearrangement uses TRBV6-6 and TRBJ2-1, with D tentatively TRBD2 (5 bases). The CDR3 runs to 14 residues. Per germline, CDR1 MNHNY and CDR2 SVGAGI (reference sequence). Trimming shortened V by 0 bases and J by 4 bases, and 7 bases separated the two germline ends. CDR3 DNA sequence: TGTGCCAGCAGTTACTCGAGGGTTTACAATGAGCAGTTCTTC. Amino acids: CASSYSRVYNEQFF.

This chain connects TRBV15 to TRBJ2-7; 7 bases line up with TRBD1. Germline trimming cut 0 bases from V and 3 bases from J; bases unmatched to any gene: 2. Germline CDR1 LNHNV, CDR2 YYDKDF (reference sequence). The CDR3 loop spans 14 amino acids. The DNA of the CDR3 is TGTGCCACCAGCAGAGATAACAGGGGCTACGAGCAGTACTTC. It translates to CATSRDNRGYEQYF. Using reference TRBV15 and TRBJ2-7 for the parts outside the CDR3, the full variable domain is DAMVIQNPRYQVTQFGKPVTLSCSQTLNHNVMYWYQQKSSQAPKLLFHYYDKDFNNEADTPDNFQSRRPNTSFCFLDIRSPGLGDTAMYLCATSRDNRGYEQYFGPGTRLTVT.

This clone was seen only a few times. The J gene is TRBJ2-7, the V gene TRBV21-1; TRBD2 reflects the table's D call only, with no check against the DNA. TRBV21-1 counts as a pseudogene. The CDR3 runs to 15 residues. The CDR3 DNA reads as TGTGCCAGCAGCAAAGTTCCGCGGGACGCCTACGAGCAGTACTTC. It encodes CASSKVPRDAYEQYF.

CDR3 amino acids: CASSVEGLAGGPKETQYF. CDR3 nucleotides: TGTGCCAGCAGCGTAGAGGGACTAGCGGGAGGGCCGAAAGAGACCCAGTACTTC. V and J are TRBV9 and TRBJ2-5, with 16 bases matching TRBD2. Trimming cost V 0 bases and J 3 bases; bases outside gene matches: 5. The CDR3 is made up of 18 amino acids. Germline values: CDR1 SGDLS, CDR2 YYNGEE.

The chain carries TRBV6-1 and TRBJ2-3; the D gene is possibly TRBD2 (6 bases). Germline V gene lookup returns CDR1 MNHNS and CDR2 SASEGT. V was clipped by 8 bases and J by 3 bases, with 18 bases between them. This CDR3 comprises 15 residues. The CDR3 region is CASQQWVRETDTQYF. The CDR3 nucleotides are TGTGCCAGCCAGCAGTGGGTACGGGAGACAGATACGCAGTATTTT.

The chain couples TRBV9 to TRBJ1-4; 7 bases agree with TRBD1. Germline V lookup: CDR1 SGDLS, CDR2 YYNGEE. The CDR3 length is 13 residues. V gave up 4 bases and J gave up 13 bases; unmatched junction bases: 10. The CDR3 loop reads CASSFGTAGRLFF. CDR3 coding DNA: TGTGCCAGCAGCTTCGGGACAGCTGGGAGACTGTTTTTT. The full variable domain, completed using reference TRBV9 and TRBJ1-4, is DSGVTQTPKHLITATGQRVTLRCSPRSGDLSVYWYQQSLDQGLQFLIQYYNGEERAKGNILERFSAQQFPDLHSELNLSSLELGDSALYFCASSFGTAGRLFFGSGTQLSVL.

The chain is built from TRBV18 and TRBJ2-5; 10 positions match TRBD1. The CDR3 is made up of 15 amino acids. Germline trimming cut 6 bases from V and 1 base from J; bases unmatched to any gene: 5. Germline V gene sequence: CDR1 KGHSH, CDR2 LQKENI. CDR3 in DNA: TGTGCCAGCTCGGGGACAGGGGCACTCCAAGAGACCCAGTACTTC. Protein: CASSGTGALQETQYF.

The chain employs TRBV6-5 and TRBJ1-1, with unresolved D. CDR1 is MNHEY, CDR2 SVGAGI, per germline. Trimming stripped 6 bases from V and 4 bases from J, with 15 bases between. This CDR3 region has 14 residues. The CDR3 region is CASSPGSGITEAFF. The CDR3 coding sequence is TGTGCCAGCAGCCCCGGGAGCGGGATCACTGAAGCTTTCTTT.

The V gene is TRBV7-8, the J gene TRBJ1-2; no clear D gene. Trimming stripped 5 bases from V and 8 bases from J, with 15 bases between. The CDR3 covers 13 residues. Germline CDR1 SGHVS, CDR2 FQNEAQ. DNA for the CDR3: TGTGCCAGCAGCATCGGCGGTTCGGGAGGCTACACCTTC. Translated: CASSIGGSGGYTF.

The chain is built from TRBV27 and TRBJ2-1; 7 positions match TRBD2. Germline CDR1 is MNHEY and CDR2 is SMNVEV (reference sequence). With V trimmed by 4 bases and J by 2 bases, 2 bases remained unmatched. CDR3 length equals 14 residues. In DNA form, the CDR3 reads TGTGCCAGCAGTTCCGCGGGGGCCTACAATGAGCAGTTCTTC. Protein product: CASSSAGAYNEQFF.

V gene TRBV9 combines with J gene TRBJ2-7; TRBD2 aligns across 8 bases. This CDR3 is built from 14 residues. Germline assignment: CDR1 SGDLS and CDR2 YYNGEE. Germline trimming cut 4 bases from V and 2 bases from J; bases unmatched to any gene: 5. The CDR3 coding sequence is TGTGCCAGCAGCCCAGGGACTAGAACCTACGAGCAGTACTTC. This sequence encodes CASSPGTRTYEQYF. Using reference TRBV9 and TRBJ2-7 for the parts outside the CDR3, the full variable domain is DSGVTQTPKHLITATGQRVTLRCSPRSGDLSVYWYQQSLDQGLQFLIQYYNGEERAKGNILERFSAQQFPDLHSELNLSSLELGDSALYFCASSPGTRTYEQYFGPGTRLTVT.

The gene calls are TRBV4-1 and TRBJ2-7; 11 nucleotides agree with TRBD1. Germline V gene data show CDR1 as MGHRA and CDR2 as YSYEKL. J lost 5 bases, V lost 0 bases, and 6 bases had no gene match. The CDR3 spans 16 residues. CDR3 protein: CASSQDLGTGGNEQYF. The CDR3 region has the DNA TGCGCCAGCAGCCAAGATCTGGGGACAGGGGGAAACGAGCAGTACTTC.

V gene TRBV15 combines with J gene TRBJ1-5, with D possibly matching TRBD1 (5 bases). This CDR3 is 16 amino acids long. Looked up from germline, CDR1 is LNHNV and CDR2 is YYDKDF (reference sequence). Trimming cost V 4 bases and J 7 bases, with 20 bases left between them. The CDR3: CATSTPSGAVIQPQHF. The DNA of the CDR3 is TGTGCCACCAGCACCCCTAGTGGGGCGGTTATACAGCCCCAGCATTTT.

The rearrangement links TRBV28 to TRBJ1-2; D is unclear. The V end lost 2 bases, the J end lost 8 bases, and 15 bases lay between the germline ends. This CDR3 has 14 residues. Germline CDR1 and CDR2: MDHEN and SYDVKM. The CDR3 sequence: CASSLSPPGKGYTF. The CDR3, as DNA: TGTGCCAGCAGTTTAAGTCCTCCGGGGAAAGGCTACACCTTC.

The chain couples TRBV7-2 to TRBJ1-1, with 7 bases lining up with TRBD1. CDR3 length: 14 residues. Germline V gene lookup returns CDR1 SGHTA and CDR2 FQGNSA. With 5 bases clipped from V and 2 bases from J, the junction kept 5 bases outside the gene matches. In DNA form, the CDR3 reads TGTGCCAGCAGCATCACAGGGGCAAACACTGAAGCTTTCTTT. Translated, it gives CASSITGANTEAFF.

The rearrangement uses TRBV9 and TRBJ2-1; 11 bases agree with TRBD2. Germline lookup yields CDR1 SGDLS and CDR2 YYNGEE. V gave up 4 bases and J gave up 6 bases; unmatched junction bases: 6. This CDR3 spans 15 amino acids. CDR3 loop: CASSKIAGGLNEQFF. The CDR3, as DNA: TGTGCCAGCAGCAAGATAGCGGGGGGGCTCAATGAGCAGTTCTTC.

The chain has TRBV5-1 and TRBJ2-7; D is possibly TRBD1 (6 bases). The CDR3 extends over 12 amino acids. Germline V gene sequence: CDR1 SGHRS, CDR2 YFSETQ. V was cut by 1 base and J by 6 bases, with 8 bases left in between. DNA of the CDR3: TGCGCCAGCAGCTTGCACAGGGTCGAGCAGTACTTC. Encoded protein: CASSLHRVEQYF.

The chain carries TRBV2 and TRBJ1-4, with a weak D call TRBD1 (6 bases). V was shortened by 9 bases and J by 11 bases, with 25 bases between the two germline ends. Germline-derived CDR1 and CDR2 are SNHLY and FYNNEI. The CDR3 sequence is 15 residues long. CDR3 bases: TGTGCCAGTTCAGCCCCAGGGGAGCGGGGATCTAAACTGTTTTTT. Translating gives CASSAPGERGSKLFF. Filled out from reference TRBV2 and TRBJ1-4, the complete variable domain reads EPEVTQTPSHQVTQMGQEVILRCVPISNHLYFYWYRQILGQKVEFLVSFYNNEISEKSEIFDDQFSVERPDGSNFTLKIRSTKLEDSAMYFCASSAPGERGSKLFFGSGTQLSVL.

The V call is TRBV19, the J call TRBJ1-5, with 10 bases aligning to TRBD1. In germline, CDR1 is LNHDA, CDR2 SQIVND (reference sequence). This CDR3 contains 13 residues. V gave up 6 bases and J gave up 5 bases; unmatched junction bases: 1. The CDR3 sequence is CASSGTGDQPQHF. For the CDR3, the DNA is TGTGCCAGTAGCGGGACAGGGGATCAGCCCCAGCATTTT.

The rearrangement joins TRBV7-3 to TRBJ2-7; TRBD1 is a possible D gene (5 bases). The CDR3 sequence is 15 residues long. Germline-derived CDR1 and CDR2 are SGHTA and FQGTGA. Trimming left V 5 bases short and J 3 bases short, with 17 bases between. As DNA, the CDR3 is TGTGCCAGCAGCGTGGGGCAGGGTTCTCTCTACGAGCAGTACTTC. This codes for CASSVGQGSLYEQYF. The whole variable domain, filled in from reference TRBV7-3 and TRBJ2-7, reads GAGVSQTPSNKVTEKGKYVELRCDPISGHTALYWYRQSLGQGPEFLIYFQGTGAADDSGLPNDRFFAVRPEGSVSTLKIQRTERGDSAVYLCASSVGQGSLYEQYFGPGTRLTVT.

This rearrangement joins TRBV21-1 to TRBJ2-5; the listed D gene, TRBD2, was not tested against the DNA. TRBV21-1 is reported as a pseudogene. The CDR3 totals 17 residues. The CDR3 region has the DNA TGTGCCAGCAGCAAAAGGGGGACTAGCGATCCGCAAGAGACCCAGTACTTC. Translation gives CASSKRGTSDPQETQYF.

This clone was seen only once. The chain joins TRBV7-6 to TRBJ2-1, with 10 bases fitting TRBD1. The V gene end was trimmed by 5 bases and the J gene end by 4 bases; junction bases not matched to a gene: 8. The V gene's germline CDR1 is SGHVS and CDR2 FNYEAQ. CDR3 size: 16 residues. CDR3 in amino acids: CASSPSRDRGYNEQFF. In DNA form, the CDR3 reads TGTGCCAGCAGCCCAAGCCGGGACAGGGGTTACAATGAGCAGTTCTTC.

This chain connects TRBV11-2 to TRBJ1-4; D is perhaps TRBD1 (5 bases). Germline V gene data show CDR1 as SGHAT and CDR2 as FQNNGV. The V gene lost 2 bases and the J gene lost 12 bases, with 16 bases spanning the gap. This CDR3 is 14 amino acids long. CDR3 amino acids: CASSLMGGRIELFF. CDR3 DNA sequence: TGTGCCAGCAGCTTAATGGGGGGAAGGATAGAACTGTTTTTT.

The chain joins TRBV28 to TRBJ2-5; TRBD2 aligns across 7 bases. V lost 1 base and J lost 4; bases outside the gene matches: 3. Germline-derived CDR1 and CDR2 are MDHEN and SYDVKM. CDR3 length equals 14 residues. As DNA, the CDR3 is TGTGCCAGCAGTTTATTCGGGAGGACAGAGACCCAGTACTTC. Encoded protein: CASSLFGRTETQYF. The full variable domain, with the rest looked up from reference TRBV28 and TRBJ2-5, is DVKVTQSSRYLVKRTGEKVFLECVQDMDHENMFWYRQDPGLGLRLIYFSYDVKMKEKGDIPEGYSVSREKKERFSLILESASTNQTSMYLCASSLFGRTETQYFGPGTRLLVL.

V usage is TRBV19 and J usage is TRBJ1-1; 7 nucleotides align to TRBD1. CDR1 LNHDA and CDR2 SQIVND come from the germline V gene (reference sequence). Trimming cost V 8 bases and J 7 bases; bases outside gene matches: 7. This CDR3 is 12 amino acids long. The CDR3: CASDWGDSEAFF. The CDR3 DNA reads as TGTGCCAGTGACTGGGGGGACAGTGAAGCTTTCTTT. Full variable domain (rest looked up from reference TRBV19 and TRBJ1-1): DGGITQSPKYLFRKEGQNVTLSCEQNLNHDAMYWYRQDPGQGLRLIYYSQIVNDFQKGDIAEGYSVSREKKESFPLTVTSAQKNPTAFYLCASDWGDSEAFFGQGTRLTVV.

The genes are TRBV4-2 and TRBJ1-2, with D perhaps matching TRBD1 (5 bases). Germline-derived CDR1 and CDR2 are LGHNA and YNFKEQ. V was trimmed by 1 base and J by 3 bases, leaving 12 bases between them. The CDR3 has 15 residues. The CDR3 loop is CASSQVSTGDYGYTF. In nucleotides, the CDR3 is TGTGCCAGCAGCCAAGTGAGTACAGGAGACTATGGCTACACCTTC.

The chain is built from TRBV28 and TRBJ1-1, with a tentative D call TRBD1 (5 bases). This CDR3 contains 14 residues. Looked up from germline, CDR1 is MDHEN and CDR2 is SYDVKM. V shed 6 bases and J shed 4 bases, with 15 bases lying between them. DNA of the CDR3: TGTGCCAGCAGATCAGGGATGCCGGGCACTGAAGCTTTCTTT. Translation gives CASRSGMPGTEAFF.

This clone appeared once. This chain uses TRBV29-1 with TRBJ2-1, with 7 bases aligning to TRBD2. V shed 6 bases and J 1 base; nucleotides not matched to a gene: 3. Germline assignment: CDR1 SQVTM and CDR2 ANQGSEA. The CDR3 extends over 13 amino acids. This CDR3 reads CSVGGASYNEQFF. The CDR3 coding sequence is TGCAGCGTGGGAGGGGCTTCCTACAATGAGCAGTTCTTC.

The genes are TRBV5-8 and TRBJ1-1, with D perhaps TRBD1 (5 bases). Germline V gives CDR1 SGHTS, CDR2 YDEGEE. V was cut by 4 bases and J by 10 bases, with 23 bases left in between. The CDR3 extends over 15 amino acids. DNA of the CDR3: TGTGCCAGCAGCCCAAACCGGGACTCGAGGTATGGAGCTTTCTTT. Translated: CASSPNRDSRYGAFF.

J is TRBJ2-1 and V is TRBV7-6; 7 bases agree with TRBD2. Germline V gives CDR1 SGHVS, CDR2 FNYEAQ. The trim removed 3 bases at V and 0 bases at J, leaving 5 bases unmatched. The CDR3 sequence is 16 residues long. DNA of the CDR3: TGTGCCAGCAGCTTTAGCGGGCCTAGCTCCTACAATGAGCAGTTCTTC. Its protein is CASSFSGPSSYNEQFF.

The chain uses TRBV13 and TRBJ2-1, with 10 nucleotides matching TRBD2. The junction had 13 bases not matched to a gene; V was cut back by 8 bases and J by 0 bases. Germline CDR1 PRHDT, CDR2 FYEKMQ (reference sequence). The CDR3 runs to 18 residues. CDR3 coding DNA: TGTGCCAGCGGAATACTTAGCGGGGGGCCAAGCTCCTACAATGAGCAGTTCTTC. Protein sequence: CASGILSGGPSSYNEQFF. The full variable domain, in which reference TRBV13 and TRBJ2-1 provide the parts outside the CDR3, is AAGVIQSPRHLIKEKRETATLKCYPIPRHDTVYWYQQGPGQDPQFLISFYEKMQSDKGSIPDRFSAQQFSDYHSELNMSSLELGDSALYFCASGILSGGPSSYNEQFFGPGTRLTVL.

DNA of the CDR3: TGTGCCAGCAGTCTTAGGACTAGTCGGGAGACCCAGTACTTC. Translating gives CASSLRTSRETQYF. This sequence joins TRBV2 and TRBJ2-5; 7 bases match TRBD2. The CDR3 is 14 residues long. V was clipped by 5 bases and J by 5 bases; unmatched bases: 8. Germline-derived CDR1 and CDR2 are SNHLY and FYNNEI.